The next 25 T cell receptor beta chains were all read from a single sample in a study of T cell changes during pregnancy in multiple sclerosis. Clones were read by immunoSEQ multiplex PCR, and TCRdb kept only the in-frame ones, dropping some. This repertoire shows around 110,000 clones, around 93% found once; its top ten account for approximately 1.6%. This sample comprised peripheral blood, obtained after pregnancy. These receptors came from a female donor with multiple sclerosis, enrolled in a pregnancy study.

The gene calls are TRBV2 and TRBJ1-1, with D hard to call. Germline lookup yields CDR1 SNHLY and CDR2 FYNNEI. The CDR3 sequence is 13 residues long. Trimming left V 6 bases short and J 5 bases short, with 13 bases between. CDR3 sequence (DNA): TGTGCCAGCAGGCCCGAAGAGGTAACTGAAGCTTTCTTT. Translation: CASRPEEVTEAFF.

The chain is built from TRBV6-5 and TRBJ1-6; 7 nucleotides agree with TRBD1. With V trimmed by 7 bases and J by 7 bases, 7 bases remained unmatched. This CDR3 region has 14 residues. Germline CDR1 reads MNHEY; CDR2 reads SVGAGI. CDR3 sequence reads: CASTSTGSNSPLHF. Written as DNA, the CDR3 is TGTGCCAGCACCTCGACAGGGTCCAATTCACCCCTCCACTTT.

The V call is TRBV27, the J call TRBJ2-5, with 14 bases identical to TRBD2. Trimming took 2 bases from V and 5 from J; bases not matched to a gene: 22. Germline V gene lookup returns CDR1 MNHEY and CDR2 SMNVEV (reference sequence). This CDR3 is 22 amino acids long. The CDR3 protein is CASSLGGSTRLAGGEWRETQYF. The CDR3 nucleotides are TGTGCCAGCAGTTTAGGCGGCTCGACCCGACTAGCGGGAGGGGAGTGGAGGGAGACCCAGTACTTC.

The chain carries TRBV19 and TRBJ1-5, with 10 nucleotides matching TRBD1. In germline, CDR1 is LNHDA, CDR2 SQIVND (reference sequence). CDR3 length equals 15 residues. V lost 3 bases to trimming and J lost 2 bases; unmatched junction nucleotides: 1. CDR3 sequence: CASSIGTGGNQPQHF. CDR3 in DNA: TGTGCCAGTAGTATCGGGACAGGGGGCAATCAGCCCCAGCATTTT.

The J gene is TRBJ2-7, the V gene TRBV6-5, with D possibly matching TRBD2 (5 bases). This CDR3 has 15 residues. The germline CDR1 and CDR2 sequences are MNHEY and SVGAGI. The V and J ends lost 8 bases and 1 base respectively, with 18 bases between them. In DNA, the CDR3 is TGTGCCAGCGGACTCGGGCCTCCGGAGTCCTACGAGCAGTACTTC. Protein: CASGLGPPESYEQYF.

This rearrangement joins TRBV5-4 to TRBJ1-2; maybe TRBD1 (5 bases). CDR1 and CDR2 (germline): SGHNT, YYREEE (reference sequence). The germline V and J ends were trimmed by 0 bases and 1 base, with 10 bases remaining between them. The CDR3 loop spans 15 amino acids. CDR3 in DNA: TGTGCCAGCAGCTTGGAGACAGACGATAACTATGGCTACACCTTC. Its translation: CASSLETDDNYGYTF.

The chain employs TRBV6-6 and TRBJ1-5, with D possibly being TRBD1 (5 bases). The CDR3 is 13 amino acids. Germline V gene sequence: CDR1 MNHNY, CDR2 SVGAGI (reference sequence). V dropped 2 bases and J dropped 5 bases, with 7 bases sitting between them. The CDR3 is CASSYGRDQPQHF. In DNA, the CDR3 is TGTGCCAGCAGTTACGGCAGGGATCAGCCCCAGCATTTT.

J is TRBJ1-2 and V is TRBV9; D is undetermined. The CDR3 sequence is 15 residues long. Germline-derived CDR1 and CDR2 are SGDLS and YYNGEE. V dropped 0 bases and J dropped 2 bases, with 11 bases sitting between them. The DNA for the CDR3 is TGTGCCAGCAGCGTAGGGTTCGGAGCGAACTATGGCTACACCTTC. It is translated as CASSVGFGANYGYTF.

This sequence joins TRBV5-6 and TRBJ2-7, with D maybe TRBD1 (6 bases). The CDR3 has 15 amino acids. The V gene's germline CDR1 is SGHDT and CDR2 YYEEEE. Deletions cut 0 bases from V and 2 bases from J, with 12 bases between. CDR3 sequence (DNA): TGTGCCAGCAGCTTGGTTCCAGGGGTCCCCTACGAGCAGTACTTC. This translates into CASSLVPGVPYEQYF.

The gene calls are TRBV18 and TRBJ2-5; 9 bases match TRBD1. V lost 1 base, J lost 4 bases, and 7 bases stayed unmatched. The CDR3 totals 16 residues. Germline V gene lookup returns CDR1 KGHSH and CDR2 LQKENI. CDR3 in amino acids: CASSPLNRGRSETQYF. In nucleotides, the CDR3 is TGTGCCAGCTCACCACTTAACAGGGGGCGCTCAGAGACCCAGTACTTC.

This chain connects TRBV19 to TRBJ1-2, with TRBD1 matching over 9 bases. Trimming took 6 bases from V and 5 from J; bases not matched to a gene: 10. Germline-derived CDR1 and CDR2 are LNHDA and SQIVND (reference sequence). The CDR3 length is 15 residues. CDR3 amino acids: CASSETSGTGYGYTF. CDR3 nucleotide sequence: TGTGCCAGTAGCGAGACCTCCGGGACAGGGTATGGCTACACCTTC. Combining the CDR3 with reference TRBV19 and TRBJ1-2 gives the whole variable domain DGGITQSPKYLFRKEGQNVTLSCEQNLNHDAMYWYRQDPGQGLRLIYYSQIVNDFQKGDIAEGYSVSREKKESFPLTVTSAQKNPTAFYLCASSETSGTGYGYTFGSGTRLTVV.

This sequence joins TRBV6-1 and TRBJ1-1, with D perhaps matching TRBD1 (6 bases). This CDR3 has 15 amino acids. Germline CDR1 and CDR2: MNHNS and SASEGT. The V gene lost 5 bases and the J gene lost 5 bases, with 18 bases spanning the gap. The CDR3 loop is CASSLLRARGTEAFF. CDR3 DNA sequence: TGTGCCAGCAGTCTCCTTAGGGCCAGGGGTACTGAAGCTTTCTTT.

The chain couples TRBV6-6 to TRBJ1-1; 9 positions match TRBD1. CDR1 is MNHNY and CDR2 is SVGAGI in the germline V gene (reference sequence). The CDR3 has 15 residues. Trimming cost V 5 bases and J 2 bases; bases outside gene matches: 6. The CDR3: CASSRSDRGNTEAFF. CDR3 coding DNA: TGTGCCAGCAGTCGATCGGACAGGGGAAACACTGAAGCTTTCTTT.

V gene TRBV12-2 combines with J gene TRBJ2-7; TRBD2 is the table's D call and was not checked against the DNA. TRBV12-2 is given as a pseudogene. The CDR3 spans 17 residues. The CDR3 DNA reads TGTGCAAGTCGCTTAATAGGGAGCGGCCTAGTTACCGACGAGCAGTACTTC. Amino acids: CASRLIGSGLVTDEQYF.

This clone was picked up a small number of times. The chain recombines TRBV7-2 with TRBJ1-5; TRBD1 is a possible D gene (5 bases). Looked up from germline, CDR1 is SGHTA and CDR2 is FQGNSA. Trimming left V 0 bases short and J 0 bases short, with 9 bases between. The CDR3 runs to 16 residues. CDR3 amino acids: CASSLARVHSNQPQHF. The CDR3 DNA sequence: TGTGCCAGCAGCTTAGCCAGGGTCCATAGCAATCAGCCCCAGCATTTT.

The CDR3 DNA follows: TGCAGTGCTAGGGCGCAGGGGGCTTTCTTT. Translating gives CSARAQGAFF. The rearrangement uses TRBV20-1 and TRBJ1-1; possibly TRBD1 for D (6 bases). V gave up 3 bases and J gave up 11 bases, with 10 bases separating them. The CDR3 runs 10 residues. Germline CDR1 DFQATT, CDR2 SNEGSKA (reference sequence).

This sequence joins TRBV5-1 and TRBJ2-1; 9 positions agree with TRBD1. Trimming took 3 bases from V and 0 from J; bases not matched to a gene: 7. CDR1 and CDR2 from the germline V gene are SGHRS and YFSETQ. This CDR3 comprises 17 residues. DNA of the CDR3: TGCGCCAGCAGCTCCGGGACAGGGCTAAGCTCCTACAATGAGCAGTTCTTC. Protein: CASSSGTGLSSYNEQFF. The full variable domain, rest sourced from reference TRBV5-1 and TRBJ2-1, is KAGVTQTPRYLIKTRGQQVTLSCSPISGHRSVSWYQQTPGQGLQFLFEYFSETQRNKGNFPGRFSGRQFSNSRSEMNVSTLELGDSALYLCASSSGTGLSSYNEQFFGPGTRLTVL.

This sequence joins TRBV5-1 and TRBJ1-2, with 7 nucleotides matching TRBD1. Germline V gives CDR1 SGHRS, CDR2 YFSETQ. J gave up 8 bases and V 0 bases, and 4 bases lay outside the gene matches. This CDR3 has 13 amino acids. The CDR3 nucleotides are TGCGCCAGCAGCTTGGAAGGGACAGTCGGCTACACCTTC. Protein product: CASSLEGTVGYTF. Full variable domain (missing parts from reference TRBV5-1 and TRBJ1-2): KAGVTQTPRYLIKTRGQQVTLSCSPISGHRSVSWYQQTPGQGLQFLFEYFSETQRNKGNFPGRFSGRQFSNSRSEMNVSTLELGDSALYLCASSLEGTVGYTFGSGTRLTVV.

This chain joins TRBV19 and TRBJ1-1, with D possibly TRBD1 on 5 matching bases. The length of the CDR3 is 13 residues. The V gene's germline CDR1 is LNHDA and CDR2 SQIVND (reference sequence). Between the trimmed V and J ends, which lost 6 bases and 5 bases, there was a span of 13 bases. The CDR3 spells CASRLSGGTEAFF. As DNA, the CDR3 is TGTGCCAGTAGGCTAAGTGGGGGGACTGAAGCTTTCTTT.

This rearrangement joins TRBV5-1 to TRBJ1-2; 10 nucleotides agree with TRBD1. Trimming took 3 bases from V and 8 from J; bases not matched to a gene: 10. Germline loops: CDR1 SGHRS, CDR2 YFSETQ. The CDR3 length is 15 residues. The CDR3, as DNA: TGCGCCAGCAGCTCGACCGGGACAGGGGCGGGAGGCTACACCTTC. Its protein is CASSSTGTGAGGYTF.

This rearrangement joins TRBV19 to TRBJ1-5, with D maybe TRBD1 (6 bases). This CDR3 has 15 amino acids. Trimming shortened V by 5 bases and J by 0 bases, and 11 bases separated the two germline ends. Germline CDR1 reads LNHDA; CDR2 reads SQIVND (reference sequence). The CDR3 nucleotides are TGTGCCAGTAGTTTGACAGGTGATAGCAATCAGCCCCAGCATTTT. It codes for CASSLTGDSNQPQHF.

The V and J genes are TRBV7-2 and TRBJ2-1; D not resolved. V shed 4 bases and J shed 0 bases, with 16 bases lying between them. This CDR3 has 17 amino acids. Germline V CDR1 and CDR2: SGHTA, FQGNSA. CDR3 loop: CASSSPGYGISYNEQFF. The CDR3 DNA follows: TGTGCCAGCAGCTCGCCGGGTTACGGTATCTCCTACAATGAGCAGTTCTTC.

The genes are TRBV7-8 and TRBJ1-2; D possibly corresponds to TRBD1 (6 bases). The V end was cut by 2 bases, the J end by 2 bases, with 12 bases between. The germline CDR1 and CDR2 sequences are SGHVS and FQNEAQ. The CDR3 sequence is 15 residues long. This chain's CDR3 is CASSLTIRGNYGYTF. The CDR3 coding sequence is TGTGCCAGCAGCTTAACGATCAGGGGCAACTATGGCTACACCTTC.

This chain connects TRBV4-2 to TRBJ2-1; a weak D match, TRBD2 (6 bases). Deletions cut 2 bases from V and 6 bases from J, with 17 bases between. Germline V lookup: CDR1 LGHNA, CDR2 YNFKEQ. The CDR3 sequence is 16 residues long. The CDR3 is CASSQPPPDYPNEQFF. CDR3 in DNA: TGTGCCAGCAGCCAACCACCCCCGGACTACCCCAATGAGCAGTTCTTC.

This chain connects TRBV7-2 to TRBJ2-1; 9 nucleotides agree with TRBD2. This CDR3 has 15 residues. Per germline, CDR1 SGHTA and CDR2 FQGNSA. V lost 5 bases, J lost 8 bases, and 10 bases stayed unmatched. DNA for the CDR3: TGTGCCAGCAGCCTCCAGGGACTAGCTTTCTATGAGCAGTTCTTC. Encoded protein: CASSLQGLAFYEQFF. Full variable domain (outside the CDR3, taken from reference TRBV7-2 and TRBJ2-1): GAGVSQSPSNKVTEKGKDVELRCDPISGHTALYWYRQSLGQGLEFLIYFQGNSAPDKSGLPSDRFSAERTGGSVSTLTIQRTQQEDSAVYLCASSLQGLAFYEQFFGPGTRLTVL.